The entry below gives a single TCR beta chain sequence along with its context. Profiled with immunoSEQ multiplex PCR; TCRdb holds only in-frame clones, not every one. The profile shows around 30,000 clones, nearly 85% of them singletons. This sample stems from a study of neoadjuvant nivolumab and ipilimumab in lung cancer. The source material was tumor tissue, sampled after neoadjuvant nivolumab, alone or with ipilimumab, at or shortly before surgery. The sequence was obtained from an adult with non-small cell lung cancer.

CDR3 nucleotides: TGCGCCAGCAGCCAAGGGACAGGGACGAACTTGGCTGTGGTCAATGGCTACACCTTC. This translates into CASSQGTGTNLAVVNGYTF. The chain links TRBV4-1 to TRBJ1-2; 8 bases fit TRBD1. CDR3 length: 19 amino acids. Germline CDR1 MGHRA, CDR2 YSYEKL. With V trimmed by 1 base and J by 6 bases, 19 bases remained unmatched.